The clone carrying this TCR beta chain was observed a few times. Its specificity is not known. The data are from a study of T cells after yellow fever vaccination. Overall study context: Fractions low in cell number were prepared with SMART-Seq v4 Ultra Low Input. Study-wide points: Sorted repertoires could include abundant contaminating clonotypes from bulk cells.

The study made its TCR cDNA through 5'RACE template switching. That step introduced a universal primer site along with UMIs. MiXCR, run by TCRdb on the 5' RACE reads, gives a single entry per CDR3 protein. In the table there are 450,000 to 550,000 distinct CDR3 sequences, roughly 22% of which are singletons. The CDR3 is made up of 14 amino acids. The germline V gene has CDR1 SQVTM and CDR2 ANQGSEA. Trimming at V came to 4 bases and at J to 4 bases, leaving 7 bases not matched to a gene. The material sequenced was PBMCs, taken roughly 20 days after the first yellow fever vaccination. This TCR was sampled from a man aged 18 to 29 who received the YFV17D yellow fever vaccine. The chain uses TRBV29-1 and TRBJ1-3, with 7 bases matching TRBD1. CDR3 in amino acids: CSVVFRGHGNTIYF. CDR3 coding DNA: TGCAGCGTTGTCTTTAGGGGGCACGGAAACACCATATATTTT.